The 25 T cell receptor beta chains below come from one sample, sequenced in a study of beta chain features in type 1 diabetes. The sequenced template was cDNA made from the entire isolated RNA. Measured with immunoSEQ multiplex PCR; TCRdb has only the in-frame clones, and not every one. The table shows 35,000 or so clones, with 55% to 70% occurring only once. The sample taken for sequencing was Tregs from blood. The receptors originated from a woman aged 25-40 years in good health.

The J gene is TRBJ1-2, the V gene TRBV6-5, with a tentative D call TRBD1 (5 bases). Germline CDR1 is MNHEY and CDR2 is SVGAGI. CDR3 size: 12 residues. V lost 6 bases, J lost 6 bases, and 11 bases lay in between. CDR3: CASRNKGHGYTF. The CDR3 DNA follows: TGTGCCAGCAGAAATAAGGGGCATGGCTACACCTTC.

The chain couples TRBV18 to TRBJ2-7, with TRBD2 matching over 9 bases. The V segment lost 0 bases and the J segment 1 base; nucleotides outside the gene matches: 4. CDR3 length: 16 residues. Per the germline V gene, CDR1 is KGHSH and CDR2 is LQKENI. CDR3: CASSPPMLAGSYEQYF. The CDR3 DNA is TGTGCCAGCTCACCACCAATGCTAGCGGGATCCTACGAGCAGTACTTC.

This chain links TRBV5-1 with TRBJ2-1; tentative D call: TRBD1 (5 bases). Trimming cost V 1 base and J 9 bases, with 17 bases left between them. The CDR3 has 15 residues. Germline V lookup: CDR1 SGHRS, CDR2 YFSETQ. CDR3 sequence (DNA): TGCGCCAGCAGCTTGACCCAGGGTCCCAACGGTGAGCAGTTCTTC. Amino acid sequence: CASSLTQGPNGEQFF. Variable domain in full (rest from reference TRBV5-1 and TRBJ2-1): KAGVTQTPRYLIKTRGQQVTLSCSPISGHRSVSWYQQTPGQGLQFLFEYFSETQRNKGNFPGRFSGRQFSNSRSEMNVSTLELGDSALYLCASSLTQGPNGEQFFGPGTRLTVL.

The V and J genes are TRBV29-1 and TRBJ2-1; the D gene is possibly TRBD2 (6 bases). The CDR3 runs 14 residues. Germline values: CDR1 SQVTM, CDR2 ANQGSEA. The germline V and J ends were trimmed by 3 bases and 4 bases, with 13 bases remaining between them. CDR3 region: CSVEAGNRYNEQFF. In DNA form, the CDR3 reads TGCAGCGTTGAGGCGGGGAACCGATACAATGAGCAGTTCTTC.

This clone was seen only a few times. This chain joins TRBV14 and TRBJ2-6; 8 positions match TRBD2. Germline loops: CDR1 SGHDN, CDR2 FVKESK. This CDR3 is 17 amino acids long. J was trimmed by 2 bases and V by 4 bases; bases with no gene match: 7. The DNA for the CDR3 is TGTGCCAGCAGCCTACGGGAGGGGCTGGCTGGGGCCAACGTCCTGACTTTC. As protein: CASSLREGLAGANVLTF.

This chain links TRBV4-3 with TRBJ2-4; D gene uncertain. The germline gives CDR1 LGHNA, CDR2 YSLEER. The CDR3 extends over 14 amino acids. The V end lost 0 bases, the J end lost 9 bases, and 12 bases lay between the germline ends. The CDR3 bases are TGCGCCAGCAGCCAAGATGTGGGCATCGGCATTCAGTACTTC. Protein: CASSQDVGIGIQYF.

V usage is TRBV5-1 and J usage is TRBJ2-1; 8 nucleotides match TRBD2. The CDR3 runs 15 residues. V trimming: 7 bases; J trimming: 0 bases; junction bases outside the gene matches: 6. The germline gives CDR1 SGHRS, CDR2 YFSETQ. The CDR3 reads CASSPSGSSYNEQFF. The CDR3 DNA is TGCGCCAGCTCCCCCAGCGGGAGCTCCTACAATGAGCAGTTCTTC.

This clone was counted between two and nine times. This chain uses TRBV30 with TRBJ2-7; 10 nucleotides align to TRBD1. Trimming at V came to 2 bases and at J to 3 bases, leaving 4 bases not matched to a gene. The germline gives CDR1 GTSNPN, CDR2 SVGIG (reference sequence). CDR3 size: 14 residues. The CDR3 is CAWSPGTGVYEQYF. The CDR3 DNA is TGTGCCTGGAGTCCCGGGACAGGGGTCTACGAGCAGTACTTC.

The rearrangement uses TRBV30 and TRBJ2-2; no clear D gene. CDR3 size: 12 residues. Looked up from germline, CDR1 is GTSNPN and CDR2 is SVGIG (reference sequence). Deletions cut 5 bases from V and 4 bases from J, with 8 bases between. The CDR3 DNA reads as TGTGCCTGGGGTAGTATCACCGGGGAGCTGTTTTTT. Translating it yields CAWGSITGELFF.

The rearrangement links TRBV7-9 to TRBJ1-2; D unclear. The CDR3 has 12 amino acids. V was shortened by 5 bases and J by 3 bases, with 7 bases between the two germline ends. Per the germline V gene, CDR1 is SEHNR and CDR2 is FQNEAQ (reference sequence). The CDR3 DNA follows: TGTGCCAGCAGCACGGAGGACTATGGCTACACCTTC. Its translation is CASSTEDYGYTF.

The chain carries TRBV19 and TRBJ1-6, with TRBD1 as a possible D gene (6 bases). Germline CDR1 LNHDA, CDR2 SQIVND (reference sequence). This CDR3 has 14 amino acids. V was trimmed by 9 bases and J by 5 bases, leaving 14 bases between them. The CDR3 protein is CASRNRDNNSPLHF. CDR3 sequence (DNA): TGTGCCAGCAGAAACAGGGACAATAATTCACCCCTCCACTTT.

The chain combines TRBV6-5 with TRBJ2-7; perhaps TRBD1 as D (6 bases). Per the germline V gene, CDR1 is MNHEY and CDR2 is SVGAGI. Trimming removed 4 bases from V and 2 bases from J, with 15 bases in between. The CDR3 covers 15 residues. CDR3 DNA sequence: TGTGCCAGCAGTTCACAGGGAAACGGGGCCTACGAGCAGTACTTC. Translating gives CASSSQGNGAYEQYF.

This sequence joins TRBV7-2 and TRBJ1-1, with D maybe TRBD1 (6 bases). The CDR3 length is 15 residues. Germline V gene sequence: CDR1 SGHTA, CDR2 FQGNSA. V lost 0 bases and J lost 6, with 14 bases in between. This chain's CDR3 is CASSLARGGGSEAFF. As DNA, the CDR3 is TGTGCCAGCAGCTTAGCGCGGGGGGGCGGCTCTGAAGCTTTCTTT.

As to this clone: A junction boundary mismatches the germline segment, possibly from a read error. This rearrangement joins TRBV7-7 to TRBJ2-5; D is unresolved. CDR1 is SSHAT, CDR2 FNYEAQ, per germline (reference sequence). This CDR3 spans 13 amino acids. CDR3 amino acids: CASSLDWLETQYF. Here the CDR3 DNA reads TGTGCTAGCAGCTTAGATTGGCTGGAGACCCAGTACTTC.

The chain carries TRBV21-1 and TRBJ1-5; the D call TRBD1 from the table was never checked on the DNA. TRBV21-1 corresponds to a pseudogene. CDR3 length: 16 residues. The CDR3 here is CASSNRNRDGNQPQHF. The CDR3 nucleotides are TGTGCCAGCAGCAATCGGAACAGGGATGGCAATCAGCCCCAGCATTTT.

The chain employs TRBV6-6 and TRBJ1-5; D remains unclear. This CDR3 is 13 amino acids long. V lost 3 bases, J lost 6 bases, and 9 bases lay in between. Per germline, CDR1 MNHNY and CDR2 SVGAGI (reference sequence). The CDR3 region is CASSYSSGQPQHF. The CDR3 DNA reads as TGTGCCAGCAGTTATTCGAGCGGTCAGCCCCAGCATTTT.

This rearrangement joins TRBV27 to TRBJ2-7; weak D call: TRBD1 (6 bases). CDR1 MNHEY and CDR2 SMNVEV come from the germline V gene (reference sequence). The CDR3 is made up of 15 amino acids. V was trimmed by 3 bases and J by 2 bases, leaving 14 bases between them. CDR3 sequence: CASSFRGPSTYEQYF. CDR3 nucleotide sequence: TGTGCCAGCAGTTTCAGGGGTCCTTCTACCTACGAGCAGTACTTC.

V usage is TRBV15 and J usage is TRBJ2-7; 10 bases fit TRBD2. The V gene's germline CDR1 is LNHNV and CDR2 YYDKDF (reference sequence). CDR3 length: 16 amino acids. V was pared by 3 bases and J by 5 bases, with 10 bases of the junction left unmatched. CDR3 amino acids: CATSSVGRTSGHEQYF. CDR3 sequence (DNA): TGTGCCACCAGCAGTGTTGGCCGGACTAGCGGCCACGAGCAGTACTTC. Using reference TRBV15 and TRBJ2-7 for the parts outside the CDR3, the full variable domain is DAMVIQNPRYQVTQFGKPVTLSCSQTLNHNVMYWYQQKSSQAPKLLFHYYDKDFNNEADTPDNFQSRRPNTSFCFLDIRSPGLGDTAMYLCATSSVGRTSGHEQYFGPGTRLTVT.

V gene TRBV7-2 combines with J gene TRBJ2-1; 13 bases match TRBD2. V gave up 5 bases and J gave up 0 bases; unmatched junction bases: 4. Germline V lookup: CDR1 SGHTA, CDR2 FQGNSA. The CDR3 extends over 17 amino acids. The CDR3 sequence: CASSLRTSGSSYNEQFF. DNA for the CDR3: TGTGCCAGCAGCCTACGGACTAGCGGGAGCTCCTACAATGAGCAGTTCTTC. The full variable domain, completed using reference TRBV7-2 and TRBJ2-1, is GAGVSQSPSNKVTEKGKDVELRCDPISGHTALYWYRQSLGQGLEFLIYFQGNSAPDKSGLPSDRFSAERTGGSVSTLTIQRTQQEDSAVYLCASSLRTSGSSYNEQFFGPGTRLTVL.

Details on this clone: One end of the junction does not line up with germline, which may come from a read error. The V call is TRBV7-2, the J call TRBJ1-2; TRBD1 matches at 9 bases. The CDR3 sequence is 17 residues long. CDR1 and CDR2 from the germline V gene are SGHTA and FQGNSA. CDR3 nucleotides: TGCGCCAGCAGCCACCTAAATCGACAGGGGGAAAAGATTGGCTACACCTTC. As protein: CASSHLNRQGEKIGYTF.

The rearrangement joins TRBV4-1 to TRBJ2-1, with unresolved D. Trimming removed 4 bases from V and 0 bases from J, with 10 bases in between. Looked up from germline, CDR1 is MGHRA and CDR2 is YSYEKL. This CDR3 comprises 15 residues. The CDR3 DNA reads TGCGCCAGCAGCCTTACGGGTAACTCCTACAATGAGCAGTTCTTC. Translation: CASSLTGNSYNEQFF.

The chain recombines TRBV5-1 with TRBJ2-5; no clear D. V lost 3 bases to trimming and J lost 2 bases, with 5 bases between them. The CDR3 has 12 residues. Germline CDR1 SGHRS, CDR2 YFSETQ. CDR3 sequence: CASSSLQETQYF. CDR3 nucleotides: TGCGCCAGCAGCTCACTACAAGAGACCCAGTACTTC.

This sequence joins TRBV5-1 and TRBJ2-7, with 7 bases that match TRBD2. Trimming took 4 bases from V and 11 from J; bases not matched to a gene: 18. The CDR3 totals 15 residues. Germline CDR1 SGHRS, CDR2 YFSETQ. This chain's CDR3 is CASSPGGLAARMEYF. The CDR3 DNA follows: TGCGCCAGCAGCCCAGGCGGCCTAGCGGCCCGGATGGAGTACTTC. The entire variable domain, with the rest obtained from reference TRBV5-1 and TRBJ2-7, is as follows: KAGVTQTPRYLIKTRGQQVTLSCSPISGHRSVSWYQQTPGQGLQFLFEYFSETQRNKGNFPGRFSGRQFSNSRSEMNVSTLELGDSALYLCASSPGGLAARMEYFGPGTRLTVT.

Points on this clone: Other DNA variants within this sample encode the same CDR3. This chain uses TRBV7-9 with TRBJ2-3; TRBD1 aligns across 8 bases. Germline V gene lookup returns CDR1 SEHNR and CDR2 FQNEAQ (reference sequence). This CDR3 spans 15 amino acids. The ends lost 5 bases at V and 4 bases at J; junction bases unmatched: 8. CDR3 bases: TGTGCCAGCAGCCAAGGATCAGGGGGCCCAGATACGCAGTATTTT. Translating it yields CASSQGSGGPDTQYF.

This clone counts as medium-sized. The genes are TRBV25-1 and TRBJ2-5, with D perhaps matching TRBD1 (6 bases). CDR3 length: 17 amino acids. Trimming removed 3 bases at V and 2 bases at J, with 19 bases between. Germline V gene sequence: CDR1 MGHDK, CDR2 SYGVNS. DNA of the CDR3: TGTGCCAGCAGTGAGTACAGGGATTCGATGTCTCAAGAGACCCAGTACTTC. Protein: CASSEYRDSMSQETQYF.